This T cell receptor beta chain was observed in a study of identifying expanded T cells in peripheral blood. Trimming removed 3 bases at V and 4 bases at J, with 18 bases between. In germline, CDR1 is MGHRA, CDR2 YSYEKL. This CDR3 has 17 residues. This clone was recorded a few times. The protocol was immunoSEQ multiplex PCR, while the TCRdb copy is restricted to in-frame clones and leaves out a portion. The sample lists 70,000 or so clones, almost 90% seen once, with more than 3% in the top ten. The sequence was collected from a person aged 18-70 years in good health. The chain joins TRBV4-1 to TRBJ2-2; D may be TRBD2 (6 bases). The sample consisted of blood. The chain's CDR3 is CASSQKLATTSTGELFF. CDR3 DNA sequence: TGCGCCAGCAGCCAGAAACTAGCTACCACTAGCACCGGGGAGCTGTTTTTT.